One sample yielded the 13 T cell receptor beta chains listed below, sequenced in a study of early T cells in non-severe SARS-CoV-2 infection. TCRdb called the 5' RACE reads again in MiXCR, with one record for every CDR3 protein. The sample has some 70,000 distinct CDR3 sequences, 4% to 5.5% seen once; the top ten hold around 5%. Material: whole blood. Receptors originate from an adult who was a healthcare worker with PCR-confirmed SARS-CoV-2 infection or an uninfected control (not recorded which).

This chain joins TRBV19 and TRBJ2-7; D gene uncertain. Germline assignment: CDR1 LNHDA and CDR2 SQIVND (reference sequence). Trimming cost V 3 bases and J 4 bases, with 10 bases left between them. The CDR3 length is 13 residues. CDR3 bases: TGTGCCAGTAGTATCGAGGACCGGTACGAGCAGTACTTC. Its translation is CASSIEDRYEQYF.

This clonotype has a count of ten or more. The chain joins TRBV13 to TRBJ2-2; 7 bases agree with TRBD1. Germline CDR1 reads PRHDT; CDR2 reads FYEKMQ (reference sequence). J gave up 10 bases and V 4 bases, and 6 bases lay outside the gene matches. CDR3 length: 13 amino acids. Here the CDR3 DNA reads TGTGCCAGCAGCTGGGGGACAGTTGAGGAGCTGTTTTTT. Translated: CASSWGTVEELFF.

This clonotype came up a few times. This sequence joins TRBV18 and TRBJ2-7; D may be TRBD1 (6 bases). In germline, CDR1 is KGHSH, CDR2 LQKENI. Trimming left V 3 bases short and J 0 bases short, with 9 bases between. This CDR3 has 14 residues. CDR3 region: CASSPGDTSYEQYF. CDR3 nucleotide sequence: TGTGCCAGCTCACCTGGGGACACCTCCTACGAGCAGTACTTC.

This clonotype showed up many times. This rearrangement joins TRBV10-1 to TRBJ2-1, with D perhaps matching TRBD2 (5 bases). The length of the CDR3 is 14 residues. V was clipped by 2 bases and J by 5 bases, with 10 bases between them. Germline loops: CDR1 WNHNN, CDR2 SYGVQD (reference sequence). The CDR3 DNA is TGCGCCAGCAGTGAGAAGCCCGGGGACAATGAGCAGTTCTTC. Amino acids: CASSEKPGDNEQFF.

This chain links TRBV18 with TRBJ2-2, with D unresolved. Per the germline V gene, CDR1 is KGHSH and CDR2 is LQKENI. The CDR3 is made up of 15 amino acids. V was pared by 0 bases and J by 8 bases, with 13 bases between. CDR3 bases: TGTGCCAGCTCACCACCAGCAGCCCTACGTGGGGAGCTGTTTTTT. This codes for CASSPPAALRGELFF.

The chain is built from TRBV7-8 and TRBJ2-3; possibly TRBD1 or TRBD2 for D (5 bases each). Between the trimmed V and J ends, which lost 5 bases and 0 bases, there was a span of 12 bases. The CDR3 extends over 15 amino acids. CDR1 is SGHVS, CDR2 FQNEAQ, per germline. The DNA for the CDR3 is TGTGCCAGCAGCCCGCTTGGGGACAGCACAGATACGCAGTATTTT. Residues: CASSPLGDSTDTQYF.

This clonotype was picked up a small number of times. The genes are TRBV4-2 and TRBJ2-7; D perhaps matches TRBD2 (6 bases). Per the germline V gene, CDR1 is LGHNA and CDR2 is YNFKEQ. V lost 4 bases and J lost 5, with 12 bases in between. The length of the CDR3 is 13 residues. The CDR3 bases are TGTGCCAGCAGCCGCTCCACTAGCAACGAGCAGTACTTC. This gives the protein CASSRSTSNEQYF.

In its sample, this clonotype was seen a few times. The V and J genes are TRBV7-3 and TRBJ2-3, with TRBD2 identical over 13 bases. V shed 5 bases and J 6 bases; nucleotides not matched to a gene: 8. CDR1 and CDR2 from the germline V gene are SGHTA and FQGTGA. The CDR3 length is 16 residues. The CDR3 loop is CASSPGLAGAVDTQYF. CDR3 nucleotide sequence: TGTGCCAGCAGCCCTGGACTAGCGGGAGCAGTTGATACGCAGTATTTT.

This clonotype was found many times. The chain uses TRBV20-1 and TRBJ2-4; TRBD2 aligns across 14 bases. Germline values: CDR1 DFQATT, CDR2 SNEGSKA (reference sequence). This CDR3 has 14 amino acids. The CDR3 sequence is CSGLAGGLRNIQYF. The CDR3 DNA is TGCAGCGGACTAGCGGGGGGACTCAGGAACATTCAGTACTTC.

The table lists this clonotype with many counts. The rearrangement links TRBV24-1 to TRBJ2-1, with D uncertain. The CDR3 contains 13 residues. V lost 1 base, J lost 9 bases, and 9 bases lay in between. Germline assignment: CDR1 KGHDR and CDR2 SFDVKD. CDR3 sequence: CATSDFIGGEQFF. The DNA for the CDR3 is TGTGCCACCAGTGATTTTATCGGTGGTGAGCAGTTCTTC.

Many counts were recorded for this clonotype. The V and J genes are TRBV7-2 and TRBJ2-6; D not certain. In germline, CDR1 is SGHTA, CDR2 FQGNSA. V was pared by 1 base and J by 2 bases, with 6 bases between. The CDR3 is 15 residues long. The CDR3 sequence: CASSLVGAGANVLTF. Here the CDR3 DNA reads TGTGCCAGCAGCTTAGTTGGGGCTGGGGCCAACGTCCTGACTTTC. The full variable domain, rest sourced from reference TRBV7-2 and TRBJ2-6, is GAGVSQSPSNKVTEKGKDVELRCDPISGHTALYWYRQSLGQGLEFLIYFQGNSAPDKSGLPSDRFSAERTGGSVSTLTIQRTQQEDSAVYLCASSLVGAGANVLTFGAGSRLTVL.

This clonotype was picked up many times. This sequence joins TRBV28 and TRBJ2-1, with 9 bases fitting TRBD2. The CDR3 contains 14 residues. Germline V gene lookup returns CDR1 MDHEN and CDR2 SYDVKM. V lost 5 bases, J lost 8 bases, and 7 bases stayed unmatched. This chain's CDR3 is CASSRPGLADEQFF. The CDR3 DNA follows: TGTGCCAGCAGTAGACCGGGACTAGCAGATGAGCAGTTCTTC.

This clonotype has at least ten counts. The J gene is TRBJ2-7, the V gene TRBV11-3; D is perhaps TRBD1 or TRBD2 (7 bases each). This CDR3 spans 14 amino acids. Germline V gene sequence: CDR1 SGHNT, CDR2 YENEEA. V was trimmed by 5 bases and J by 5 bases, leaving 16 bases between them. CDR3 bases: TGTGCCAGCAGCAAGCGGGACAGTCAAAACGAGCAGTACTTC. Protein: CASSKRDSQNEQYF.